This T cell receptor (beta chain) was profiled in a study of blood T cell repertoires in COVID-19. Study as a whole: Samples taken during acute and convalescent COVID-19 were collected in the United States, Italy and Spain. T cells, B-cell-depleted T cells, or PBMCs provided the cDNA or gDNA that served as material.

Original data processing: Amplification of reference gene primers provided the estimated nucleated cell counts. Produced via immunoSEQ multiplex PCR; TCRdb's table is partial and in-frame only. The DNA gave D and trimming, while V, J and clone size come from that table. The sample holds some 150,000 clones; 82% are singletons and the top ten take roughly 3.9%. Sequenced input: peripheral blood. The TCR comes from a woman of 80 years or more with acute or convalescent COVID-19.

CDR3 amino acids: CASSQGLAASTDTQYF. The DNA for the CDR3 is TGTGCCAGCAGCCAAGGGTTAGCGGCTAGCACAGATACGCAGTATTTT. The V gene is TRBV3-1 (or the pseudogene TRBV3-2), the J gene TRBJ2-3, with D maybe TRBD2 (6 bases). Trimming shortened V by 1 base and J by 0 bases, and 11 bases separated the two germline ends. Per the germline V gene, CDR1 is LGHDT and CDR2 is YNNKEL (reference sequence). The CDR3 is 16 amino acids.